What follows is one T cell receptor beta chain and its context. This entry belongs to a study of blood T cell repertoires in COVID-19. Across the study: Both acute and convalescent COVID-19 samples were obtained from the United States, Italy and Spain. Sources were T cells, B-cell-depleted T cells, or PBMCs; the material itself was cDNA or gDNA.

Original methodology: Amplification with reference gene primers provided the estimates of nucleated cell counts. Assay: immunoSEQ multiplex PCR; the TCRdb copy retains only in-frame clones and omits some. Clone size and V and J calls were adopted from that table, with D and trimming inferred from the DNA. This repertoire shows roughly 240,000 clones, 65% to 90% found once; its top ten account for roughly 5%. Seattle enrolled patients during active infection and tracked them longitudinally. The TCR comes from a man aged 50 to 59 with COVID-19, enrolled during active disease. The sample was peripheral blood.

In DNA, the CDR3 is TGTGCCAGCAGTTACTCTGGTCTAGCGGTTGTTACCCAGTACTTC. Protein: CASSYSGLAVVTQYF. The chain combines TRBV6-5 with TRBJ2-5; 7 nucleotides align to TRBD2. The CDR3 is 15 amino acids. Germline V lookup: CDR1 MNHEY, CDR2 SVGAGI. V shed 0 bases, J shed 8 bases, and the junction held 9 bases outside the gene matches.